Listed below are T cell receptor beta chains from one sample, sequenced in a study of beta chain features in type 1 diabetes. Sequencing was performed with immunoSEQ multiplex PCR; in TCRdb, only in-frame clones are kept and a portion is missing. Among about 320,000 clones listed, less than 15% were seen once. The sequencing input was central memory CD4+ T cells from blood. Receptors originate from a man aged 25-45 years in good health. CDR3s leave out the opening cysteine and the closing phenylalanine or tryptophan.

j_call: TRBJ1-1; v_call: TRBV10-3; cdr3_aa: ASSSQGRGEAF
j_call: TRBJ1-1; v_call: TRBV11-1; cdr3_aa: ASSLRSEAF
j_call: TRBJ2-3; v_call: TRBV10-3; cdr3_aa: AISGVGQKLDTQY
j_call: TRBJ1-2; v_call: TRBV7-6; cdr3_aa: ASSLDPSRSYGYT
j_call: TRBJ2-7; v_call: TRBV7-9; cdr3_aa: ASSLEYRSYEQY
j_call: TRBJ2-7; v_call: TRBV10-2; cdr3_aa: ASSSGGRSYEQY
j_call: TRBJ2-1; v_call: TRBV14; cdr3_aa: ASSQVAVGVQF
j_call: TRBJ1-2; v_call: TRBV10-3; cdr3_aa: AISEPDGAGGYGYT
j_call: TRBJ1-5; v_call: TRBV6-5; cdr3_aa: ASSYAGSLH
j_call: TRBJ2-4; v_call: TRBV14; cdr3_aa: ASSHLGTSGRGSKNIQY
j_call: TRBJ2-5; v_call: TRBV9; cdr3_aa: ASGPRDQETQY
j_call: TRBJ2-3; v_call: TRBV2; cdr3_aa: ARAFRGSGDTQY
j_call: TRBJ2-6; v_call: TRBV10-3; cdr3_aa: AIKPSGANVLT
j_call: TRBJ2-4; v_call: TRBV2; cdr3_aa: ASSERDARN
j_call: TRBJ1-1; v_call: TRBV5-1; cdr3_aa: ASSSGDRVVTEAF
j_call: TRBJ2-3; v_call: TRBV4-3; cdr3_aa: ASSQDLAGGPGDTQY
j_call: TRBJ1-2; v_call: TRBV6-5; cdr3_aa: ASSPWRGYGYT
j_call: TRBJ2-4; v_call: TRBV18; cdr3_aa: ASSPTGGPKNIQY
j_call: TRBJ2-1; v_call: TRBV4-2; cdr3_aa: ASSQDVAGGYNEQF
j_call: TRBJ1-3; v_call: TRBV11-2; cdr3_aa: ASSLNRNTIY
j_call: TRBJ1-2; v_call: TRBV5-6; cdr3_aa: ASSSGRLGGYT
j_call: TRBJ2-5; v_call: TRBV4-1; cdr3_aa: ASSQGQGETQY
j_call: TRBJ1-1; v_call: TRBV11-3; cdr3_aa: ASSKPGGRAEAF
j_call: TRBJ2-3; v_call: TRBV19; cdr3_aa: ASSIVGAESFTDTQY
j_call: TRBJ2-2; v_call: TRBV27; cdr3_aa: ASSFQGPTGELF
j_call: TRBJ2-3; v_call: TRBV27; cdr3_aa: ASSLSRPTLVADTQY
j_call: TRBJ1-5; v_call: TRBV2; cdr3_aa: ASSAGDILNQPQH
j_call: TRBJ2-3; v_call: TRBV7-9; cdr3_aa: ASSLASGTTDTQY
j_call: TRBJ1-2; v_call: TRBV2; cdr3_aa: ASSSQGAGYT
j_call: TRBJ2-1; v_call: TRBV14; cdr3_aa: ASSQLTSGTNEQF
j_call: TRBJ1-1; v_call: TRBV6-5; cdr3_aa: ASTLQGLGTEAF
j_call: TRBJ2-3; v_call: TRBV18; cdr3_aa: ASSRPGDTQY
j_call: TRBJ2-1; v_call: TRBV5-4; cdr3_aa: ASSIGTGDYNEQF
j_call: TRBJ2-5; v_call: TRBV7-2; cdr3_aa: ASSLVLAEWETQY
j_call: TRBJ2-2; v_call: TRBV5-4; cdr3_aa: ASSQETAGELF
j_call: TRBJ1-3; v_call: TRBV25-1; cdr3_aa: ASSDDSSGNTIY
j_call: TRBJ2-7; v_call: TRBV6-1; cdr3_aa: ASSYGTGGNYEQY
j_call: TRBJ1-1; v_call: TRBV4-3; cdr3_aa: ASSTGQTNTEAF
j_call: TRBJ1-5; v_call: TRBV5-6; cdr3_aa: ASSPRTGNQPQH
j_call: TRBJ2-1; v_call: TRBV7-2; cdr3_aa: ASSSRRRGSNEQF
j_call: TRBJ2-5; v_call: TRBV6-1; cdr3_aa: ASSSKRLGQETQY
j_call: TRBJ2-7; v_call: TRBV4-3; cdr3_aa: ASSQDPDRRSEQY
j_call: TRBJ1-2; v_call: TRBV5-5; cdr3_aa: ASRLGGGYGYT
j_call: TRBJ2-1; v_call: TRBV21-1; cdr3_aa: ASSPIGRGSYNEQF
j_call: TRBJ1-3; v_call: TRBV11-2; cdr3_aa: ASSARTAGNTIY
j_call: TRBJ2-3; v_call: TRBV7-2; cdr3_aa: ASSLLAGSSTDTQY
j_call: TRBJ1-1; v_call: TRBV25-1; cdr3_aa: ASSDSPRSSTEAF
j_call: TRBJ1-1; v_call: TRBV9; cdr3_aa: ASSVKDTEAF
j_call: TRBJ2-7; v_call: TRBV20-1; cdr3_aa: SARTGFEQY
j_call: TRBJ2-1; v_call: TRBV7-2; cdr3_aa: ASSLQRGEQF
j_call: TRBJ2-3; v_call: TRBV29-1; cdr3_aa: SVVSSGLVDTQY
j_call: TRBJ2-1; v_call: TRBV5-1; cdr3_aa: ASSPGEGTGKKQF